These T cell receptor beta chains were read from a single sample in a study of TIL therapy for anti-PD-1-resistant metastatic lung cancer. Produced via immunoSEQ multiplex PCR; TCRdb's table is partial and in-frame only. The profile shows fewer than 25,000 clones, about three quarters of them singletons. The sequenced sample was blood, obtained at baseline. The receptors were sampled from a person between 25 and 79 years old with non-small cell lung cancer. Both conserved end residues are part of each CDR3. A D gene is named only where the DNA matches it firmly. Size is omitted from some rows. Given values are once, few, many or a class for expanded clones.

d_gene,j_gene,abundance,v_gene,CDR3aa,CDR3nt
NA,TRBJ2-5,NA,TRBV19,CASSTALRQETQYF,TGTGCCAGTAGTACAGCCTTGAGACAAGAGACCCAGTACTTC
NA,TRBJ2-2,NA,TRBV7-2,CASSLDTNTGELFF,TGTGCCAGCAGCCTCGACACTAACACCGGGGAGCTGTTTTTT
NA,TRBJ1-1,NA,TRBV7-2,CASSSVLVNTEAFF,TGTGCCAGCAGCTCGGTCCTAGTGAACACTGAAGCTTTCTTT
NA,TRBJ1-6,NA,TRBV27,CASSSDPGGYNSPLHF,TGTGCCAGCAGTTCAGATCCCGGGGGTTACAATTCACCCCTCCACTTT
TRBD1,TRBJ1-5,NA,TRBV7-3,CASSLLVEGAFFQPQHF,TGTGCCAGCAGCTTACTTGTTGAGGGGGCCTTTTTTCAGCCCCAGCATTTT
NA,TRBJ1-4,NA,TRBV10-2,CASSGGRSNEKLFF,TGCGCCAGCAGTGGAGGCCGGAGTAATGAAAAACTGTTTTTT
TRBD1,TRBJ2-7,NA,TRBV7-8,CASSTPTGSAYEQYF,TGTGCCAGCAGCACACCGACAGGGTCGGCCTACGAGCAGTACTTC
NA,TRBJ2-3,NA,TRBV7-3,CASSLIANPDTQYF,TGTGCCAGCAGCTTAATAGCGAACCCAGATACGCAGTATTTT
NA,TRBJ1-5,few,TRBV6-1,CASSELGRWEPQHF,TGTGCCAGCAGTGAACTCGGACGGTGGGAGCCCCAGCATTTT
NA,TRBJ1-6,NA,TRBV27,CASMGRTNSPLHF,TGTGCCAGCATGGGACGGACTAATTCACCCCTCCACTTT
TRBD1,TRBJ1-2,NA,TRBV18,CASSPPSSRGGVYGYTF,TGTGCCAGCTCACCACCCTCCAGTAGAGGGGGCGTCTATGGCTACACCTTC
NA,TRBJ1-5,NA,TRBV10-1,CAIPGYQPQHF,TGCGCCATTCCAGGGTATCAGCCCCAGCATTTT
NA,TRBJ2-2,NA,TRBV7-6,CASSPSGTPVTGELFF,TGTGCCAGCAGCCCCTCCGGGACACCAGTCACCGGGGAGCTGTTTTTT
TRBD1,TRBJ2-7,NA,TRBV19,CASSPRDSSTYEQYF,TGTGCCAGTAGTCCTAGGGACAGCTCGACCTACGAGCAGTACTTC
NA,TRBJ1-4,NA,TRBV30,CAWSVGRTAATNEKLFF,TGTGCCTGGAGTGTGGGAAGGACGGCTGCAACTAATGAAAAACTGTTTTTT
NA,TRBJ1-1,once,TRBV12-3/TRBV12-4,CASTKRGNTEAFF,TGTGCCAGCACCAAAAGGGGTAACACTGAAGCTTTCTTT
TRBD1,TRBJ2-2,NA,TRBV5-1,CASSLLDRGTGELFF,TGCGCCAGCAGCTTGTTGGACAGGGGGACCGGGGAGCTGTTTTTT
TRBD1,TRBJ1-1,NA,TRBV5-6,CASTLWGQSEAFF,TGTGCCAGCACCCTATGGGGACAGAGTGAAGCTTTCTTT
TRBD1,TRBJ1-5,NA,TRBV11-3,CASSLDRGFNQPQHF,TGTGCCAGCAGCTTAGACAGGGGGTTCAATCAGCCCCAGCATTTT
TRBD2,TRBJ2-1,NA,TRBV27,CASSRFGVPSGGHSYNEQFF,TGTGCCAGCAGCCGGTTTGGTGTGCCTAGCGGGGGGCACTCCTACAATGAGCAGTTCTTC
TRBD1,TRBJ1-2,NA,TRBV5-4,CASSLEGAGERYTF,TGTGCCAGCAGCTTGGAGGGGGCAGGGGAGCGATACACCTTC
TRBD1,TRBJ1-2,few,TRBV2,CASSVVQGASYGYTF,TGTGCCAGCAGTGTGGTTCAGGGGGCGAGCTATGGCTACACCTTC
NA,TRBJ1-1,NA,TRBV28,CASGLRVRGTEAFF,TGTGCCAGCGGACTCAGGGTTAGGGGCACTGAAGCTTTCTTT
TRBD2,TRBJ2-3,NA,TRBV4-1,CASRGFEGGSITDTQYF,TGCGCCAGCAGGGGGTTCGAGGGCGGGAGCATCACAGATACGCAGTATTTT
NA,TRBJ1-3,once,TRBV7-2,CASSFRAVGAPGNTIYF,TGTGCCAGCAGCTTCCGGGCCGTAGGGGCCCCTGGAAACACCATATATTTT
TRBD2,TRBJ2-1,NA,TRBV2,CAVKTSGSGYNEQFF,TGTGCCGTCAAGACTAGCGGGAGTGGTTACAATGAGCAGTTCTTC
NA,TRBJ2-1,NA,TRBV9,CASSVGGFNEQFF,TGTGCCAGCAGCGTAGGGGGATTCAATGAGCAGTTCTTC
TRBD1,TRBJ2-1,NA,TRBV6-5,CASRPDAGTDNEQFF,TGTGCCAGCAGGCCGGACGCCGGGACAGACAATGAGCAGTTCTTC
NA,TRBJ1-2,NA,TRBV15,CATSARTVYYGYTF,TGTGCCACCAGCGCAAGGACAGTGTACTATGGCTACACCTTC
NA,TRBJ2-3,few,TRBV10-2,CASRNTDTQYF,TGCGCCAGCAGAAACACAGATACGCAGTATTTT
TRBD2,TRBJ2-5,NA,TRBV6-2/TRBV6-3,CASSYSRGGHPRRETQYF,TGTGCCAGCAGTTACTCGCGGGGGGGCCATCCTCGCCGAGAGACCCAGTACTTC
TRBD1,TRBJ1-1,NA,TRBV4-2,CASRRGTGARNTEAFF,TGTGCCAGCAGACGCGGGACAGGGGCGAGGAACACTGAAGCTTTCTTT
NA,TRBJ2-3,NA,TRBV18,CASSPPIRLTDTQYF,TGTGCCAGCTCACCACCCATTCGACTCACAGATACGCAGTATTTT
TRBD1,TRBJ2-5,once,TRBV2,CASTGGLNSYQETQYF,TGTGCCAGCACAGGGGGTTTAAACTCGTACCAAGAGACCCAGTACTTC
TRBD1,TRBJ2-1,NA,TRBV6-1,CASSRTGDEQFF,TGTGCCAGCAGTCGGACAGGGGATGAGCAGTTCTTC
NA,TRBJ1-3,few,TRBV2,CASSEISGNTIYF,TGTGCCAGCAGTGAGATCTCTGGAAACACCATATATTTT
NA,TRBJ2-6,few,TRBV5-1,CATTTTGGGSNVLTF,TGCGCCACCACTACGACTGGGGGCGGGTCCAACGTCCTGACTTTC
NA,TRBJ2-5,NA,TRBV18,CASSPEGETQYF,TGTGCCAGCTCACCTGAGGGGGAGACCCAGTACTTC
NA,TRBJ1-3,few,TRBV4-3,CASSQVTSANTIYF,TGCGCCAGCAGCCAAGTAACATCAGCCAACACCATATATTTT
TRBD1,TRBJ2-7,NA,TRBV6-5,CASSPTGGFYEQYF,TGTGCCAGCAGTCCCACAGGGGGATTCTACGAGCAGTACTTC
TRBD2,TRBJ2-7,NA,TRBV28,CASRPPQGLGSYEQYF,TGTGCCAGCCGCCCTCCCCAAGGACTAGGCTCCTACGAGCAGTACTTC
TRBD2,TRBJ2-3,NA,TRBV7-9,CASSLNVGGYADTQYF,TGTGCCAGCAGCTTGAACGTGGGGGGGTACGCAGATACGCAGTATTTT
NA,TRBJ2-3,NA,TRBV12-5,CASGYKIQGPDTQYF,TGTGCTAGTGGATACAAAATACAGGGCCCCGATACGCAGTATTTT
NA,TRBJ2-2,NA,TRBV3-1/TRBV3-2,CASSQFLTGELFF,TGTGCCAGCAGCCAATTTCTCACCGGGGAGCTGTTTTTT
NA,TRBJ1-5,NA,TRBV27,CASSYGTSNQPQHF,TGTGCCAGCAGTTACGGGACGAGCAATCAGCCCCAGCATTTT
TRBD2,TRBJ2-1,NA,TRBV5-1,CASSLSSGSNEQFF,TGCGCCAGCAGCTTGTCTAGCGGGAGTAATGAGCAGTTCTTC
TRBD2,TRBJ2-7,NA,TRBV5-1,CASSLIGLADYEQYF,TGCGCCAGCAGCTTGATTGGACTAGCGGATTACGAGCAGTACTTC
NA,TRBJ2-6,NA,TRBV2,CASRGTVYSGANVLTF,TGTGCCAGCAGAGGGACGGTATACTCTGGGGCCAACGTCCTGACTTTC
NA,TRBJ2-5,NA,TRBV13,CASSLAPTGQETQYF,TGTGCCAGCAGCTTAGCCCCGACAGGACAAGAGACCCAGTACTTC
TRBD1,TRBJ2-5,NA,TRBV5-4,CASSSGQVQETQYF,TGTGCCAGCAGCTCGGGACAGGTTCAAGAGACCCAGTACTTC
TRBD2,TRBJ2-3,NA,TRBV27,CASTSLAGGPTTQYF,TGTGCCAGCACCTCACTAGCGGGAGGGCCAACTACGCAGTATTTT
NA,TRBJ1-1,NA,TRBV18,CASSPIMGWTAMNTEAFF,TGTGCCAGCTCACCAATCATGGGGTGGACAGCAATGAACACTGAAGCTTTCTTT
NA,TRBJ1-2,NA,TRBV29-1,CSVISSYGYTF,TGCAGCGTTATTAGCAGCTATGGCTACACCTTC
TRBD2,TRBJ2-1,NA,TRBV2,CASSEGGLGGNEQFF,TGTGCCAGCAGTGAGGGGGGACTAGGCGGCAATGAGCAGTTCTTC
TRBD2,TRBJ2-2,NA,TRBV5-6,CASSLAPSGANTGELFF,TGTGCCAGCAGCTTGGCGCCTAGCGGGGCGAACACCGGGGAGCTGTTTTTT